This TCR beta chain is from a study of graft-versus-host responses after intestinal transplantation. Looking at the study overall: Tacrolimus plus steroids were given to all recipients for 3 to 4 years, preceded by anti-thymocyte globulin induction. The study's findings and limits: Researchers found GvH clones in recipient marrow, and some showed up first in ileum or blood. In patients with graft-donor T cell macrochimerism, allograft graft-versus-host to host-versus-graft clonal ratios were high.

After removal of 3 bases from V and 4 bases from J, the junction contained 5 bases not matched to a gene. The germline V gene has CDR1 KGHSH and CDR2 LQKENI. The CDR3 covers 16 residues. Some clones are missing from TCRdb's copy, which holds only in-frame ones; the method was immunoSEQ multiplex PCR. The data show about 50,000 clones, over 90% seen once. Turning to this clone: No antigen is known for it.

This sequence joins TRBV18 and TRBJ2-2, with 10 bases fitting TRBD2. This sequence was found in a human donor who was the organ donor for an intestinal transplant. This specimen consisted of unstimulated CD4+ T cells sorted from spleen or lymph node cells, obtained before transplant. CDR3 loop: CASSPLAGVSTGELFF. In nucleotides, the CDR3 is TGTGCCAGCTCACCCCTAGCGGGAGTGAGCACCGGGGAGCTGTTTTTT.